The T cell receptor (beta chain) under discussion was sequenced for a study of blood T cell repertoires in COVID-19 (dated by TCRdb to about 2020). With respect to the entire study: Collaborator samples came from the United States, Italy and Spain and covered acute and convalescent phases of COVID-19. The prospective study material was composed of cDNA or gDNA derived from T cells, B-cell-depleted T cells, or PBMCs. Subjects who had been exposed to COVID-19, were actively infected with it, or had recovered from it provided the deeply sampled blood TCRbeta repertoires that made up the dataset. A freely available public database, intended as a resource for researchers studying the immune response to SARS-CoV-2, is where the repertoires were released. The samples were drawn from two sources: the first 160 participants of the ongoing ImmuneRACE study, and fewer than 1,500 subjects contributed by 6 global collaborators. Sample metadata almost always included a de-identified subject ID, COVID-19 status, age in years and sex. Where available, HLA class I and class II types were taken from metadata supplied by the sample provider and were not determined by assay-based typing. Summary of the overall study and its limitations: How much clinical and demographic metadata was included differed by source and by participant, and the metadata was provided uncurated.

Whole blood was collected in K2EDTA tubes by collaborating institutions according to the institutions' own protocols. For TCRbeta analysis, collaborator samples were shipped as frozen whole blood, as isolated PBMCs, or as DNA extracted from either sample type. TCRbeta CDR3 regions were amplified from genomic DNA using the immunoSEQ Assay, a bias-controlled multiplex PCR. The authors' pipeline ran thus. Within the assay, amplification of reference gene primers was used to estimate how many nucleated cells each sample contained. Sequence reads were collapsed and filtered to measure the absolute abundance of every unique TCRbeta CDR3 rearrangement. For each sample, productive Simpson clonality was calculated as the square root of Simpson's diversity index over productive rearrangements. TCRdb stores this immuneACCESS table with in-frame sequences only. Part of the clones is absent; in the studies checked, under half of the shortfall reflects unresolved V genes, and no reason is known for the rest. V, J and clone size derive from that table, while D and trimming were established from the DNA sequence. The sample data list 50,000 to 75,000 clones, and around nine tenths of these were observed just once. The ten largest account for approximately 1.5% of the sample.

Regarding this clone: Its antigen remains unidentified. Base qualities are not at hand, and no much larger clone is one base apart.

From a lookup of the germline V gene, CDR1 and CDR2 are SGHAT and FQNNGV. Taken from cysteine to phenylalanine, the CDR3 has 15 residues. CDR3 DNA is the only sequence kept; it has 45 bases, read in frame from the first base. The V and J ends are trimmed by 3 bases and 4 bases, leaving 13 bases between them. The chain was built from TRBV11-2 and TRBJ1-3, with the D segment identity uncertain. This TCR came from a man aged 60-69 years with acute or convalescent COVID-19. The specimen sequenced was peripheral blood. CDR3 region: CASSFTGGPGNTIYF. The DNA sequence reads TGTGCCAGCAGCTTTACCGGCGGGCCCGGAAACACCATATATTTT.